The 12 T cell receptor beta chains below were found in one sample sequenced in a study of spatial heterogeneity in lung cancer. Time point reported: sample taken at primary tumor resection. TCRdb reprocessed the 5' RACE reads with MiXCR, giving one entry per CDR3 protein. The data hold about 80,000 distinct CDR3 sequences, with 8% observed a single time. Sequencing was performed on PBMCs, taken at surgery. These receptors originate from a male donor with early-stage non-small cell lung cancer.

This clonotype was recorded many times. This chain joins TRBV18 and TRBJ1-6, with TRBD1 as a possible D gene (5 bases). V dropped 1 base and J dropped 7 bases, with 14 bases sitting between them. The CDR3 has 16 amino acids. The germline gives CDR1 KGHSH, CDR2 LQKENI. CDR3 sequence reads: CASSPRGPPTNSPLHF. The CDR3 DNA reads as TGTGCCAGCTCACCACGGGGACCTCCAACGAATTCACCCCTCCACTTT.

The CDR3 protein is CASSSWGSGYEQYF. As DNA, the CDR3 is TGTGCCAGCAGTTCGTGGGGTAGCGGCTACGAGCAGTACTTC. The chain recombines TRBV6-2 or TRBV6-3 with TRBJ2-7, with D tentatively TRBD2 (6 bases). The CDR3 is 14 residues long. Trimming stripped 4 bases from V and 3 bases from J, with 13 bases between. Germline V lookup: CDR1 MNHEY, CDR2 SVGEGT.

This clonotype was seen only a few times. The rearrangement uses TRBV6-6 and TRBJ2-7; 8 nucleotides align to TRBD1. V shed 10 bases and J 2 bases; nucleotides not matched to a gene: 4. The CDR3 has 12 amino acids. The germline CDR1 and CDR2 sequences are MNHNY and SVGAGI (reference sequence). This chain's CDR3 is CATRQGPYEQYF. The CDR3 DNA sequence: TGTGCCACCCGACAGGGGCCCTACGAGCAGTACTTC.

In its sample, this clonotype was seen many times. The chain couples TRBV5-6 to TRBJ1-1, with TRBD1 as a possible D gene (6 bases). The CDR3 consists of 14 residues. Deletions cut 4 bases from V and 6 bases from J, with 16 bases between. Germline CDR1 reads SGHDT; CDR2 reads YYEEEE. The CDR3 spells CASSIYLGGPEAFF. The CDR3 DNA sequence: TGTGCCAGCAGCATTTACCTTGGGGGGCCTGAAGCTTTCTTT.

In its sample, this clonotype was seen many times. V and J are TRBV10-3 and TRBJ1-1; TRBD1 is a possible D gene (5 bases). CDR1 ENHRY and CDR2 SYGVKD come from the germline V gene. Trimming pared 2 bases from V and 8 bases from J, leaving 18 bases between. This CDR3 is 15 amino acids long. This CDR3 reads CAISEGVGTNDEAFF. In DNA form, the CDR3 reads TGTGCCATCAGTGAGGGCGTCGGGACCAACGACGAAGCTTTCTTT.

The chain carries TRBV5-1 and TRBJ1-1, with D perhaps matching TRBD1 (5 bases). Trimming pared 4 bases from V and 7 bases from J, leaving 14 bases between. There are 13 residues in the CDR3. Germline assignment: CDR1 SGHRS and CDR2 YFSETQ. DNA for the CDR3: TGCGCCAGCAGCCTGGACACGACCAATGAAGCTTTCTTT. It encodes CASSLDTTNEAFF.

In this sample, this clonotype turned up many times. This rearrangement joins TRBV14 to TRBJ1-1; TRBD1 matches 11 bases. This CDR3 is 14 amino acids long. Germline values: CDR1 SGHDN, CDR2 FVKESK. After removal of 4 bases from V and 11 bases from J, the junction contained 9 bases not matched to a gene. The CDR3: CASSRFGQGAVAFF. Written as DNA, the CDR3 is TGTGCCAGCAGCCGATTCGGACAGGGGGCCGTCGCTTTCTTT.

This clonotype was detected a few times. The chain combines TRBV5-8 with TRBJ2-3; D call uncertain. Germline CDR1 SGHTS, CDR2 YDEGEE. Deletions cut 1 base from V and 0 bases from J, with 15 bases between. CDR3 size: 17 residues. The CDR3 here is CASSLSERYLSTDTQYF. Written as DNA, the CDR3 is TGTGCCAGCAGCTTGAGCGAGAGATACCTAAGCACAGATACGCAGTATTTT.

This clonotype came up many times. The CDR3 bases are TGCAGTGCTAGAGTTGGGCAGGGGTATGGCTACACCTTC. Translating it yields CSARVGQGYGYTF. V is TRBV20-1 and J is TRBJ1-2, with a tentative D call TRBD1 (6 bases). The CDR3 runs 13 residues. Germline V gives CDR1 DFQATT, CDR2 SNEGSKA (reference sequence). V dropped 1 base and J dropped 5 bases, with 11 bases sitting between them.

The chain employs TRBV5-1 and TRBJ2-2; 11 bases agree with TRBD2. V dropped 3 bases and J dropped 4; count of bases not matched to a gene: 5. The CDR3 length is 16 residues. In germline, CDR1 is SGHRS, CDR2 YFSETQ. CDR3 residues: CASSSRLAGSTGELFF. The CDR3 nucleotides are TGCGCCAGCAGCTCCCGACTAGCGGGATCCACCGGGGAGCTGTTTTTT. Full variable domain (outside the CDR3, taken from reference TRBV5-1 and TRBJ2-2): KAGVTQTPRYLIKTRGQQVTLSCSPISGHRSVSWYQQTPGQGLQFLFEYFSETQRNKGNFPGRFSGRQFSNSRSEMNVSTLELGDSALYLCASSSRLAGSTGELFFGEGSRLTVL.

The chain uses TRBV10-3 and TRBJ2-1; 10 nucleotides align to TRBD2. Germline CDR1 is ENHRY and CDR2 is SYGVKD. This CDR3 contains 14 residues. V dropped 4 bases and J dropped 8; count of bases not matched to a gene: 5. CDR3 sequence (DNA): TGTGCCATCAGTGGCCTAGCGGGAGAGTATGAGCAGTTCTTC. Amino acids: CAISGLAGEYEQFF.

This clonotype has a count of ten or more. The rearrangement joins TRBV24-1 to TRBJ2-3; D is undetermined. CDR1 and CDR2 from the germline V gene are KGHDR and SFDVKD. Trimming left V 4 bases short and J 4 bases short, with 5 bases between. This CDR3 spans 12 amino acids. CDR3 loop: CATSDPPDTQYF. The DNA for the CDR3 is TGTGCCACCAGTGACCCCCCAGATACGCAGTATTTT.